This TCR beta chain was identified during a study of blood T cells in healthy people across ages. Study-wide findings and caveats: Researchers report that TCR beta diversity correlated strongly with naive T cell percentage.

Combining a sample-barcoded 5' primer with a J-beta primer mix, a second PCR ran for roughly 7 to 12 cycles. MiXCR, applied by TCRdb to the 5' RACE reads, yields one record per CDR3 protein. The sample shows some 880,000 distinct CDR3 sequences, roughly 35% of them seen only once. The total RNA that was extracted per sample amounted to at least 5.5 micrograms. Remarks on this clonotype: The antigen is not known.

Germline V gives CDR1 MGHDK, CDR2 SYGVNS. The CDR3 totals 13 residues. Deletions cut 4 bases from V and 6 bases from J, with 12 bases between. This TCR derives from a man aged 18 to 30 in good health. The chain couples TRBV25-1 to TRBJ1-1; possible D gene TRBD1, 6 bases. The source material was blood. CDR3 sequence reads: CASSGETGSEAFF. Here the CDR3 DNA reads TGTGCCAGCAGTGGAGAGACAGGATCTGAAGCTTTCTTT.